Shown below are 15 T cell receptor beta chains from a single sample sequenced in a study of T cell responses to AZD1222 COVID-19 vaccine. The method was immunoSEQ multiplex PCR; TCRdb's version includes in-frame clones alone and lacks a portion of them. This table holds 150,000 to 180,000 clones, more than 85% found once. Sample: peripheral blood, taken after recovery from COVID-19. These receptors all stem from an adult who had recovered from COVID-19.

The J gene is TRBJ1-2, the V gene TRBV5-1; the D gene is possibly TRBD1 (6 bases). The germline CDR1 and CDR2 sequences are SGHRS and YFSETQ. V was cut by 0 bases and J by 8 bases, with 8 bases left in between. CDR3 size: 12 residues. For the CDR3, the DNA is TGCGCCAGCAGCTTGGACAGGGACGGCTACACCTTC. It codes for CASSLDRDGYTF.

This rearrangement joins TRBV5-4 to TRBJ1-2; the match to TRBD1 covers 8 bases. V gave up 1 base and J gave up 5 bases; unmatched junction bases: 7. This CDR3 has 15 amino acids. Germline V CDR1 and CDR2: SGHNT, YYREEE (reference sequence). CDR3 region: CASSLTGQERYGYTF. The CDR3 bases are TGTGCCAGCAGCTTGACGGGACAGGAACGGTATGGCTACACCTTC.

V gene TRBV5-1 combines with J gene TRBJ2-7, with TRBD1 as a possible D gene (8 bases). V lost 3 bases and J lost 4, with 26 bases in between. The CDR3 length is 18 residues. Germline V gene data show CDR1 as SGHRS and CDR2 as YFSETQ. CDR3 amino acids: CASSSLGGAQGARYEQYF. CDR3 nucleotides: TGCGCCAGCAGCTCTCTTGGGGGGGCGCAGGGGGCGCGGTACGAGCAGTACTTC.

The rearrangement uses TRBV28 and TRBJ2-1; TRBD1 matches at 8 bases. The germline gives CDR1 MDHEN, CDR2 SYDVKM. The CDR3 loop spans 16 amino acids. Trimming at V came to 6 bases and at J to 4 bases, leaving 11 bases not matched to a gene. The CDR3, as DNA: TGTGCCAGCAGCAAACCCAGGGGGCGGCCTTACAATGAGCAGTTCTTC. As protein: CASSKPRGRPYNEQFF. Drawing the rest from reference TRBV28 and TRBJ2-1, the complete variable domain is DVKVTQSSRYLVKRTGEKVFLECVQDMDHENMFWYRQDPGLGLRLIYFSYDVKMKEKGDIPEGYSVSREKKERFSLILESASTNQTSMYLCASSKPRGRPYNEQFFGPGTRLTVL.

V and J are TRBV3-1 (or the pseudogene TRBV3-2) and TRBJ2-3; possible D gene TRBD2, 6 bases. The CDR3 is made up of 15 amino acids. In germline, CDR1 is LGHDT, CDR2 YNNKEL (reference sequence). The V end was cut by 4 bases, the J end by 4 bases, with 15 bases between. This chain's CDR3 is CASSPPGLLPDTQYF. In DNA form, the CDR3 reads TGTGCCAGCAGCCCACCGGGACTCCTCCCAGATACGCAGTATTTT.

CDR3 coding DNA: TGCAGCGTTGCTCCCGGGACAGGGGGATATGGCTACACCTTC. This encodes CSVAPGTGGYGYTF. The chain combines TRBV29-1 with TRBJ1-2, with 11 bases matching TRBD1. V lost 4 bases, J lost 5 bases, and 6 bases stayed unmatched. The CDR3 consists of 14 residues. CDR1 SQVTM and CDR2 ANQGSEA come from the germline V gene.

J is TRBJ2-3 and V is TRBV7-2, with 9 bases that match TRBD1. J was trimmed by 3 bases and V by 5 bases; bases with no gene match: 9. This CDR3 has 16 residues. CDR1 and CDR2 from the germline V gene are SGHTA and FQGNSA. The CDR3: CASSARMGQGTDTQYF. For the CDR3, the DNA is TGTGCCAGCAGCGCTAGGATGGGACAGGGAACAGATACGCAGTATTTT.

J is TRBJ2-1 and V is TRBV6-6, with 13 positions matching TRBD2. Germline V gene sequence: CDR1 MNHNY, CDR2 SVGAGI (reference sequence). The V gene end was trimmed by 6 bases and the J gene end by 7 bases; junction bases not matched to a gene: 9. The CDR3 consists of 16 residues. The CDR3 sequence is CASSPGTSGMGNEQFF. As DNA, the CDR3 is TGTGCCAGCAGCCCCGGGACTAGCGGGATGGGGAATGAGCAGTTCTTC.

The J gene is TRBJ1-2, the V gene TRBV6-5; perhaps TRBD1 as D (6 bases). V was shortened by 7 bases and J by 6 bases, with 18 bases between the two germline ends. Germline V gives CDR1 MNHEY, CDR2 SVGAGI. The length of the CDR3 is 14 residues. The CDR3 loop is CASKKDGGGDGYTF. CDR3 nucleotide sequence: TGTGCCAGCAAAAAGGATGGGGGGGGCGATGGCTACACCTTC.

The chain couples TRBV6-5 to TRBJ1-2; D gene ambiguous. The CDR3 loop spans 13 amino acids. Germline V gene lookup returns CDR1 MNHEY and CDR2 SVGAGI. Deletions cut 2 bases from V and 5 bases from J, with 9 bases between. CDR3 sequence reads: CASSYRELYGYTF. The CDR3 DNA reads TGTGCCAGCAGTTACAGGGAGCTGTATGGCTACACCTTC.

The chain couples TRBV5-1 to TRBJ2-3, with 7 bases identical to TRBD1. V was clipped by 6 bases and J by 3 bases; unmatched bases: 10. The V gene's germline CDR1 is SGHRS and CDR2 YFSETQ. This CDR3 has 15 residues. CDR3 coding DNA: TGCGCCAGCACCCATCAGGGGGAGAGGACAGATACGCAGTATTTT. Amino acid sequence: CASTHQGERTDTQYF.

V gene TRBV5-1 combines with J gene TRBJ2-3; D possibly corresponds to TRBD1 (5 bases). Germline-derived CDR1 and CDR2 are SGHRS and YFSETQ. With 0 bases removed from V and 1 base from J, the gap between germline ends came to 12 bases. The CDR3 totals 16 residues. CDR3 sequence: CASSLEAGLGTDTQYF. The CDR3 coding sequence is TGCGCCAGCAGCTTGGAGGCAGGGCTAGGCACAGATACGCAGTATTTT.

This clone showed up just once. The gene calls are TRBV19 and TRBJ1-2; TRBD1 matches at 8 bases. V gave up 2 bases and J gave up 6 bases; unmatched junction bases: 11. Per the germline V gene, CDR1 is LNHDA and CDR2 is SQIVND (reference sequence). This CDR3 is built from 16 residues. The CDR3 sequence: CASSIRGSGGADGYTF. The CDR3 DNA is TGTGCCAGTAGTATACGGGGGTCAGGGGGCGCTGATGGCTACACCTTC.

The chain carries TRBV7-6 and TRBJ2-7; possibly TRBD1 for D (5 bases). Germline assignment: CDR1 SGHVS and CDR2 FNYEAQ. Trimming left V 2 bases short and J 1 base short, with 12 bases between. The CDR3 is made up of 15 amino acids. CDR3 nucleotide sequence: TGTGCCAGCAGCTTATTGGCAGGGCCGTCCTACGAGCAGTACTTC. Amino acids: CASSLLAGPSYEQYF.

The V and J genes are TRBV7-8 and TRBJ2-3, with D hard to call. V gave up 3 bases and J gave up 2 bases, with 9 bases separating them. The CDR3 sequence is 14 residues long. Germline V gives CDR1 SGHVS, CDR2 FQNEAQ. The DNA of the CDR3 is TGTGCCAGCAGCTTGAATGTTTACACAGATACGCAGTATTTT. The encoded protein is CASSLNVYTDTQYF.